What follows is one TCR beta chain and its context. Its antigen is as yet unknown. These data belong to a study of identical twins. The study's findings and limits: Within beta out-of-frame sequences, the excess sharing observed between twins was weaker.

This CDR3 has 11 residues. CDR1 DFQATT and CDR2 SNEGSKA come from the germline V gene (reference sequence). V was pared by 0 bases and J by 13 bases, with 12 bases between. TCRdb re-derived calls from the 5' RACE reads in MiXCR, one entry per CDR3 protein. The sample includes roughly 770,000 distinct CDR3 sequences, about 18% of them seen just once. This same sample was also taken into another study, of T cells expressing NK-cell markers.

Sequencing was carried out using PBMCs. This chain links TRBV20-1 with TRBJ1-2; no definite D call. This clonotype was sampled from a woman under 30 in good health. CDR3 nucleotide sequence: TGCAGTGCTAGAGATTCCGCGGCTGCCACCTTC. Amino acids: CSARDSAAATF.